One and the same sample provided the 26 T cell receptor beta chains below, sequenced in a study of cytomegalovirus exposure and HLA in healthy donors. PCR primers comprised 60 Vbeta and 13 Jbeta primers. Using immunoSEQ multiplex PCR, the repertoire was profiled, and TCRdb retains in-frame clones only, with some absent. Here the sample spans about 170,000 clones, approximately 59% being singletons. The source material was PBMCs. The origin of the receptors is a man aged 35 to 55 in good health and CMV-seronegative.

The rearrangement uses TRBV2 and TRBJ2-7; weak D call: TRBD2 (5 bases). The V and J ends lost 6 bases and 2 bases respectively, with 8 bases between them. The germline gives CDR1 SNHLY, CDR2 FYNNEI. This CDR3 spans 12 amino acids. CDR3 loop: CASRGAAYEQYF. In DNA, the CDR3 is TGTGCCAGCAGGGGAGCAGCCTACGAGCAGTACTTC.

V gene TRBV7-3 combines with J gene TRBJ2-3, with 12 positions matching TRBD2. The CDR3 is 17 residues long. Unmatched junction bases numbered 15, after V lost 6 bases and J lost 8 bases. Germline V lookup: CDR1 SGHTA, CDR2 FQGTGA. The CDR3 coding sequence is TGTGCCAGCAGTCTCGGGGGGACTAGCGGGTATCTCTTTACGCAGTATTTT. It codes for CASSLGGTSGYLFTQYF.

CDR3 sequence (DNA): TGCGCCAGCAGCTTGGACGGTGCGGAGTATCAGCCCCAGCATTTT. It is translated as CASSLDGAEYQPQHF. The V call is TRBV5-1, the J call TRBJ1-5, with D unresolved. Trimming stripped 0 bases from V and 5 bases from J, with 12 bases between. The CDR3 has 15 amino acids. Germline loops: CDR1 SGHRS, CDR2 YFSETQ.

The chain links TRBV6-5 to TRBJ2-6; D is unresolved. The CDR3 sequence is 15 residues long. The germline V gene has CDR1 MNHEY and CDR2 SVGAGI. V gave up 5 bases and J gave up 1 base, with 9 bases separating them. CDR3 residues: CASSPSRSGANVLTF. The CDR3 nucleotides are TGTGCCAGCAGTCCCTCTAGGTCTGGGGCCAACGTCCTGACTTTC.

The chain employs TRBV7-2 and TRBJ2-1; 7 positions match TRBD1. CDR1 and CDR2 from the germline V gene are SGHTA and FQGNSA. This CDR3 has 15 residues. Trimming took 5 bases from V and 0 from J; bases not matched to a gene: 4. CDR3 sequence reads: CASSEGQISYNEQFF. CDR3 bases: TGTGCCAGCAGCGAGGGACAGATCTCCTACAATGAGCAGTTCTTC.

This chain uses TRBV2 with TRBJ2-3, with D possibly TRBD2 on 6 matching bases. In germline, CDR1 is SNHLY, CDR2 FYNNEI. This CDR3 is 15 amino acids long. V lost 6 bases and J 0 bases, leaving 13 bases between the germline ends. The CDR3 spells CASRLLAASTDTQYF. CDR3 bases: TGTGCCAGCAGACTACTAGCAGCTAGCACAGATACGCAGTATTTT. Combining the CDR3 with reference TRBV2 and TRBJ2-3 gives the whole variable domain EPEVTQTPSHQVTQMGQEVILRCVPISNHLYFYWYRQILGQKVEFLVSFYNNEISEKSEIFDDQFSVERPDGSNFTLKIRSTKLEDSAMYFCASRLLAASTDTQYFGPGTRLTVL.

The chain has TRBV13 and TRBJ1-4; D is perhaps TRBD1 (5 bases). Germline-derived CDR1 and CDR2 are PRHDT and FYEKMQ (reference sequence). The V and J ends lost 5 bases and 3 bases respectively, with 13 bases between them. This CDR3 has 15 residues. The CDR3 is CASSPPGKSNEKLFF. The CDR3 DNA is TGTGCCAGCAGCCCCCCAGGGAAATCTAATGAAAAACTGTTTTTT.

This chain connects TRBV6-6 to TRBJ2-3; the D gene is possibly TRBD1 (6 bases). The germline V gene has CDR1 MNHNY and CDR2 SVGAGI (reference sequence). The CDR3 has 13 amino acids. Trimming removed 8 bases from V and 1 base from J, with 10 bases in between. CDR3 sequence reads: CASQEGGTDTQYF. Here the CDR3 DNA reads TGTGCCAGCCAAGAGGGGGGCACAGATACGCAGTATTTT.

The chain links TRBV14 to TRBJ2-1, with 9 positions matching TRBD2. This CDR3 has 16 amino acids. Germline V gene sequence: CDR1 SGHDN, CDR2 FVKESK. The junction had 8 bases not matched to a gene; V was cut back by 4 bases and J by 4 bases. CDR3 loop: CASSRLGGGAYNEQFF. For the CDR3, the DNA is TGTGCCAGCAGCCGATTAGGCGGGGGGGCGTACAATGAGCAGTTCTTC.

The V gene is TRBV6-1, the J gene TRBJ1-1, with TRBD1 identical over 8 bases. V shed 5 bases and J 2 bases; nucleotides not matched to a gene: 7. Germline V gene lookup returns CDR1 MNHNS and CDR2 SASEGT. The CDR3 loop spans 15 amino acids. CDR3 nucleotide sequence: TGTGCCAGCAGTTGGACAGGGCCGGCCAACACTGAAGCTTTCTTT. Residues: CASSWTGPANTEAFF.

The genes are TRBV7-9 and TRBJ1-4, with 10 bases aligning to TRBD1. CDR1 SEHNR and CDR2 FQNEAQ come from the germline V gene (reference sequence). This CDR3 has 15 amino acids. The V segment lost 1 base and the J segment 6 bases; nucleotides outside the gene matches: 2. Here the CDR3 DNA reads TGTGCCAGCAGCTTAGGTGGGACAGGGGATGAAAAACTGTTTTTT. Translation gives CASSLGGTGDEKLFF.

This clone was counted a few times. The chain links TRBV2 to TRBJ2-7; 11 bases line up with TRBD1. V trimming: 6 bases; J trimming: 4 bases; junction bases outside the gene matches: 5. CDR1 and CDR2 from the germline V gene are SNHLY and FYNNEI. This CDR3 region has 14 residues. The DNA for the CDR3 is TGTGCCAGCAGGAAGGACAGGGGGCTTTACGAGCAGTACTTC. This sequence encodes CASRKDRGLYEQYF.

This clone was counted between two and nine times. Other DNA sequences in this sample translate to the same CDR3. The CDR3 loop reads CASSEGQGRRYTF. The DNA for the CDR3 is TGTGCCAGCAGTGAAGGGCAGGGGCGGCGCTACACCTTC. The genes are TRBV6-4 and TRBJ1-2, with D maybe TRBD1 (6 bases). In germline, CDR1 is MRHNA, CDR2 SNTAGT. The germline V and J ends were trimmed by 3 bases and 9 bases, with 14 bases remaining between them. This CDR3 spans 13 amino acids.

The sample holds a few counts of this clone. This chain uses TRBV5-1 with TRBJ1-3, with 11 bases aligning to TRBD1. V gave up 3 bases and J gave up 4 bases; unmatched junction bases: 3. The CDR3 has 15 residues. Germline V lookup: CDR1 SGHRS, CDR2 YFSETQ. CDR3 in DNA: TGCGCCAGCAGCTCGGACAGGGGGCAAGGAAACACCATATATTTT. Translating it yields CASSSDRGQGNTIYF.

This clone appeared a few times. V gene TRBV10-3 combines with J gene TRBJ1-2; D uncertain. The CDR3 has 12 residues. V was pared by 6 bases and J by 2 bases, with 7 bases between. The V gene's germline CDR1 is ENHRY and CDR2 SYGVKD. The CDR3 loop reads CAISQQNYGYTF. Written as DNA, the CDR3 is TGTGCCATCAGCCAACAGAACTATGGCTACACCTTC.

This sequence joins TRBV29-1 and TRBJ2-5, with D uncertain. The J call is doubtful: the DNA matches TRBJ2-7 better. Germline-derived CDR1 and CDR2 are SQVTM and ANQGSEA. The CDR3 length is 12 residues. CDR3 in amino acids: CSVGRSPYEQYF. CDR3 nucleotides: TGCAGCGTTGGCCGGTCCCCCTACGAGCAGTACTTC.

This rearrangement joins TRBV18 to TRBJ1-2; tentative D call: TRBD1 (5 bases). Germline loops: CDR1 KGHSH, CDR2 LQKENI. V lost 3 bases and J 0 bases, leaving 14 bases between the germline ends. This CDR3 region has 16 residues. The CDR3 DNA reads as TGTGCCAGCTCACCCCCGGGGGGAGCTACTAACTATGGCTACACCTTC. This translates into CASSPPGGATNYGYTF.

This clone was detected a few times. The chain carries TRBV7-9 and TRBJ2-7; tentatively, D is TRBD1 (5 bases). CDR1 is SEHNR and CDR2 is FQNEAQ in the germline V gene (reference sequence). The CDR3 has 17 amino acids. V lost 5 bases and J 4 bases, leaving 24 bases between the germline ends. The CDR3 nucleotides read TGTGCCAGCAGCCCTAGAGTCCAGGGTAGGGGATTGTACGAGCAGTACTTC. This gives the protein CASSPRVQGRGLYEQYF.

The chain uses TRBV2 and TRBJ1-2; D not resolved. The CDR3 totals 14 residues. CDR1 is SNHLY and CDR2 is FYNNEI in the germline V gene. V was shortened by 2 bases and J by 0 bases, with 7 bases between the two germline ends. The CDR3 bases are TGTGCCAGCAGTGAAACAGCCGCTAACTATGGCTACACCTTC. It yields the protein CASSETAANYGYTF. Variable domain in full (rest from reference TRBV2 and TRBJ1-2): EPEVTQTPSHQVTQMGQEVILRCVPISNHLYFYWYRQILGQKVEFLVSFYNNEISEKSEIFDDQFSVERPDGSNFTLKIRSTKLEDSAMYFCASSETAANYGYTFGSGTRLTVV.

This clone appeared a single time. The CDR3 sequence is CASSAGQESQPQHF. In DNA, the CDR3 is TGTGCCAGCTCAGCCGGACAGGAGAGTCAGCCCCAGCATTTT. The V call is TRBV18, the J call TRBJ1-5; TRBD1 matches 7 bases. The junction had 7 bases not matched to a gene; V was cut back by 5 bases and J by 6 bases. The germline V gene has CDR1 KGHSH and CDR2 LQKENI. This CDR3 is built from 14 residues.

A remark on this clone: Its ends do not fully match the called genes, so a read error is possible. Additional DNA sequences in this sample encode the identical CDR3. DNA of the CDR3: TGTTCCAGCAGCTTACGACAGGGGGCTTACGAGCAGTACTTC. Amino acids: CSSSLRQGAYEQYF. The V and J genes are TRBV7-9 and TRBJ2-7; the match to TRBD1 covers 10 bases. The CDR3 is 14 residues long. Looked up from germline, CDR1 is SEHNR and CDR2 is FQNEAQ (reference sequence).

The rearrangement uses TRBV6-4 and TRBJ1-6; 8 bases map to TRBD1. Looked up from germline, CDR1 is MRHNA and CDR2 is SNTAGT. This CDR3 has 14 amino acids. The junction had 9 bases not matched to a gene; V was cut back by 8 bases and J by 9 bases. The CDR3: CASGQGIGVSPLHF. The CDR3 DNA sequence: TGTGCCAGCGGACAGGGCATTGGGGTTTCACCCCTCCACTTT.

The rearrangement joins TRBV5-1 to TRBJ2-1, with TRBD2 identical over 7 bases. With 4 bases clipped from V and 4 bases from J, the junction kept 8 bases outside the gene matches. The V gene's germline CDR1 is SGHRS and CDR2 YFSETQ. This CDR3 spans 15 amino acids. The CDR3 reads CASSEGRARYNEQFF. DNA of the CDR3: TGCGCCAGCAGCGAGGGGAGGGCCAGGTACAATGAGCAGTTCTTC. Combining the CDR3 with reference TRBV5-1 and TRBJ2-1 gives the whole variable domain KAGVTQTPRYLIKTRGQQVTLSCSPISGHRSVSWYQQTPGQGLQFLFEYFSETQRNKGNFPGRFSGRQFSNSRSEMNVSTLELGDSALYLCASSEGRARYNEQFFGPGTRLTVL.

The V gene is TRBV11-2, the J gene TRBJ2-4; TRBD1 matches 8 bases. The CDR3 sequence is 14 residues long. V gave up 5 bases and J gave up 7 bases; unmatched junction bases: 7. Germline values: CDR1 SGHAT, CDR2 FQNNGV. This CDR3 reads CASSVGQGRNIQYF. The CDR3 DNA reads TGTGCCAGCAGCGTAGGACAGGGCAGGAACATTCAGTACTTC.

The V gene is TRBV7-2, the J gene TRBJ1-2; D gene ambiguous. V was shortened by 6 bases and J by 4 bases, with 18 bases between the two germline ends. The CDR3 runs to 15 residues. The germline gives CDR1 SGHTA, CDR2 FQGNSA. The CDR3 DNA reads TGTGCCAGCAGGAAGCGAGGTGGATCCCCCTATGGCTACACCTTC. Translating gives CASRKRGGSPYGYTF.

The chain is built from TRBV18 and TRBJ2-1, with 8 bases identical to TRBD2. Germline CDR1 and CDR2: KGHSH and LQKENI. V lost 6 bases and J lost 4; bases outside the gene matches: 5. The CDR3 covers 14 residues. The CDR3 region is CASSPGLAYNEQFF. The CDR3 DNA is TGTGCCAGCTCCCCCGGACTAGCATACAATGAGCAGTTCTTC.